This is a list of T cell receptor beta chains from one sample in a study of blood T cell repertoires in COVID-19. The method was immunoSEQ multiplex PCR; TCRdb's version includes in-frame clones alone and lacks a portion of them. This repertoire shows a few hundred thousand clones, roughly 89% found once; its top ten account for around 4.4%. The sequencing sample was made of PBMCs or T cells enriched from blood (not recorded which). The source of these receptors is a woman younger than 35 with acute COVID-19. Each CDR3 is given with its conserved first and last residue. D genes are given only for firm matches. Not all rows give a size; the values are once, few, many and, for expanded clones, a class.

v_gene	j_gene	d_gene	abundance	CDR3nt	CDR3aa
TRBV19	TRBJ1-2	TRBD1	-	TGTGCCAGTAGTATAGCAGGGGGCTATGGCTACACCTTC	CASSIAGGYGYTF
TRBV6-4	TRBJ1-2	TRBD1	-	TGTGCCAGCCGACAAGAGGCAGGGGGCCTCGGCTATGGCTACACCTTC	CASRQEAGGLGYGYTF
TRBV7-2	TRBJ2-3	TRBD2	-	TGTGCCAGCAGCTGGACTAGCGGTAGCACAGATACGCAGTATTTT	CASSWTSGSTDTQYF
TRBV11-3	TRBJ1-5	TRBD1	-	TGTGCCAGCAGCTTAGAGGGGGACAGGGGGCACTCTGGCAATCAGCCCCAGCATTTT	CASSLEGDRGHSGNQPQHF
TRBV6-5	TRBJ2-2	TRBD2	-	TGTGCCAGCAGCCTAGCGGGAGACACCGGGGAGCTGTTTTTT	CASSLAGDTGELFF
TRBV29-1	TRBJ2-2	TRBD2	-	TGCAGCGTTGGAGCACTAGCGGGAGGGATCGGGGAGCTGTTTTTT	CSVGALAGGIGELFF
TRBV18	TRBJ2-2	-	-	TGTGCCAGCTCACCACGAAGGGAGACCGGGGAGCTGTTTTTT	CASSPRRETGELFF
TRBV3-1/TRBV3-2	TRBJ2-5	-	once	TGTGCCAGCAGCCGGACTAACGGGAGTTGGGAGACCCAGTACTTC	CASSRTNGSWETQYF
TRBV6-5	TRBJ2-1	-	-	TGTGCCAGCAGTTACCTTGGAGGATCCTCCTACAATGAGCAGTTCTTC	CASSYLGGSSYNEQFF
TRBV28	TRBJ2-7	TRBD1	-	TGTGCCAGCAGTTTACCGGACAGGGACGAGCAGTACTTC	CASSLPDRDEQYF
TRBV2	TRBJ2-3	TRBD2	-	TGTGCCAGCAGCTCCGGGACTAGCGGGAGTAGAGATACGCAGTATTTT	CASSSGTSGSRDTQYF
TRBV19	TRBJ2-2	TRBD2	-	TGTGCCAGTAGTGCCGATAGCGGGTCCACCGGGGAGCTGTTTTTT	CASSADSGSTGELFF